Following are 12 T cell receptor beta chains from one sample sequenced in a study of blood T cells in healthy people across ages. It was with a sample-barcoded 5' primer and a J-beta primer mix that a second PCR of about 6 to 11 cycles was run. TCRdb reanalysed the 5' RACE reads using MiXCR and keeps one entry per CDR3 protein. The sample carries about 1.6 million distinct CDR3 sequences, about 31% recorded once. Sequencing used blood. These receptor sequences come from a woman aged 25 to 39 in good health.

The chain combines TRBV7-9 with TRBJ2-7; 10 nucleotides line up with TRBD1. V shed 5 bases, J shed 6 bases, and the junction held 7 bases outside the gene matches. Germline V gene lookup returns CDR1 SEHNR and CDR2 FQNEAQ (reference sequence). This CDR3 region has 14 residues. The CDR3 sequence is CASSRDRGMGEQYF. The DNA of the CDR3 is TGTGCCAGCAGCCGGGACAGGGGAATGGGCGAGCAGTACTTC. Using reference TRBV7-9 and TRBJ2-7 for the parts outside the CDR3, the full variable domain is DTGVSQNPRHKITKRGQNVTFRCDPISEHNRLYWYRQTLGQGPEFLTYFQNEAQLEKSRLLSDRFSAERPKGSFSTLEIQRTEQGDSAMYLCASSRDRGMGEQYFGPGTRLTVT.

This clonotype has ten or more counts. The chain carries TRBV15 and TRBJ2-3; unclear D gene. Germline V gene sequence: CDR1 LNHNV, CDR2 YYDKDF (reference sequence). V lost 2 bases and J lost 5, with 5 bases in between. The CDR3 spans 12 residues. CDR3 sequence: CATSRLVDTQYF. DNA for the CDR3: TGTGCCACCAGCAGACTAGTAGATACGCAGTATTTT.

The chain has TRBV6-1 and TRBJ2-1; the match to TRBD2 covers 11 bases. CDR3 length equals 15 residues. Germline assignment: CDR1 MNHNS and CDR2 SASEGT. Germline trimming cut 3 bases from V and 9 bases from J; bases unmatched to any gene: 7. As DNA, the CDR3 is TGTGCCAGCAGTGATAGCGGGGGGGCCTGCGGTGAGCAGTTCTTC. Residues: CASSDSGGACGEQFF.

The chain employs TRBV5-1 and TRBJ2-3, with D uncertain. Germline CDR1 SGHRS, CDR2 YFSETQ. Trimming left V 1 base short and J 5 bases short, with 8 bases between. The CDR3 is 13 amino acids. Here the CDR3 reads CASSLRWKDTQYF. CDR3 DNA: TGCGCCAGCAGCTTGAGATGGAAAGATACGCAGTATTTT.

In its sample, this clonotype was seen a few times. The chain employs TRBV9 and TRBJ2-2; D is uncertain. Deletions cut 2 bases from V and 6 bases from J, with 5 bases between. CDR1 is SGDLS, CDR2 YYNGEE, per germline. This CDR3 has 12 residues. The CDR3 DNA reads TGTGCCAGCAGCGTCACAGCCGGGGAGCTGTTTTTT. Encoded protein: CASSVTAGELFF. Supplemented by reference TRBV9 and TRBJ2-2, the full variable domain reads DSGVTQTPKHLITATGQRVTLRCSPRSGDLSVYWYQQSLDQGLQFLIQYYNGEERAKGNILERFSAQQFPDLHSELNLSSLELGDSALYFCASSVTAGELFFGEGSRLTVL.

This chain uses TRBV20-1 with TRBJ2-1; D may be TRBD1 or TRBD2 (5 bases each). The CDR3 totals 19 residues. The germline CDR1 and CDR2 sequences are DFQATT and SNEGSKA (reference sequence). Deletions cut 6 bases from V and 9 bases from J, with 36 bases between. The DNA for the CDR3 is TGCAGTGCGGACCCGGGACGAGCAAGGACCTTTACCGGCTTCACTGAGCAGTTCTTC. It yields the protein CSADPGRARTFTGFTEQFF.

The V gene is TRBV3-1, the J gene TRBJ2-7; D might be TRBD2 (6 bases). The V end lost 1 base, the J end lost 12 bases, and 16 bases lay between the germline ends. The CDR3 has 13 residues. From germline, CDR1 is LGHDT and CDR2 YNNKEL (reference sequence). CDR3 DNA sequence: TGTGCCAGCAGCCAAGCTGGGACGGGGGATCTGTACTTC. As protein: CASSQAGTGDLYF.

The chain employs TRBV7-3 and TRBJ2-5, with a possible D match to TRBD1 (5 bases). Near its end, the DNA agrees better with TRBJ2-7, so the J call may be wrong. CDR1 and CDR2 (germline): SGHTA, FQGTGA. The CDR3 has 15 amino acids. Here the CDR3 reads CASSLMVGPENEQYF. DNA for the CDR3: TGTGCCAGCAGCTTAATGGTGGGGCCGGAGAACGAGCAGTACTTC.

The V and J genes are TRBV3-1 and TRBJ2-5, with TRBD2 matching over 7 bases. Germline loops: CDR1 LGHDT, CDR2 YNNKEL (reference sequence). V shed 0 bases and J 1 base; nucleotides not matched to a gene: 2. The CDR3 sequence is 15 residues long. The CDR3 reads CASSQDGRVQETQYF. The CDR3 DNA reads TGTGCCAGCAGCCAAGATGGGAGGGTCCAAGAGACCCAGTACTTC.

The rearrangement joins TRBV7-9 to TRBJ2-5, with a weak D call TRBD1 (6 bases). Trimming took off 6 bases at V and 2 bases at J, with 13 bases between the two ends. Germline CDR1 reads SEHNR; CDR2 reads FQNEAQ (reference sequence). There are 14 residues in the CDR3. The CDR3: CASRNPTGQETQYF. The CDR3 DNA sequence: TGTGCCAGCAGGAACCCGACAGGACAAGAGACCCAGTACTTC. Combining the CDR3 with reference TRBV7-9 and TRBJ2-5 gives the whole variable domain DTGVSQNPRHKITKRGQNVTFRCDPISEHNRLYWYRQTLGQGPEFLTYFQNEAQLEKSRLLSDRFSAERPKGSFSTLEIQRTEQGDSAMYLCASRNPTGQETQYFGPGTRLLVL.

V gene TRBV20-1 combines with J gene TRBJ2-1; TRBD2 agrees at 7 bases. Trimming removed 7 bases from V and 6 bases from J; junction bases left unmatched: 9. Germline V lookup: CDR1 DFQATT, CDR2 SNEGSKA (reference sequence). CDR3 length equals 13 residues. Here the CDR3 reads CSVRREQRNEQFF. The CDR3 bases are TGCAGTGTTCGGCGGGAGCAACGCAATGAGCAGTTCTTC.

This clonotype was seen a handful of times. The gene calls are TRBV3-1 and TRBJ2-3; D uncertain. The CDR3 extends over 15 amino acids. Germline V lookup: CDR1 LGHDT, CDR2 YNNKEL (reference sequence). V dropped 1 base and J dropped 0 bases, with 8 bases sitting between them. Written as DNA, the CDR3 is TGTGCCAGCAGCCAAGGATTGGTTAGCACAGATACGCAGTATTTT. Translated: CASSQGLVSTDTQYF.